This T cell receptor beta chain was observed in a study of T-cell memory formation after mild COVID-19. The study's findings and limits: Researchers found some responding clones in pre-infection memory, a sign that cross-reactive memory joined. CD4+ contracting clones were found mainly in CM and EM, and CD8+ ones in EMRA.

Ten or more counts support this clonotype. The antigen remains unidentified. The CDR3 consists of 15 residues. From germline, CDR1 is SGHRS and CDR2 YFSETQ. V dropped 7 bases and J dropped 1 base, with 14 bases sitting between them. Each CDR3 protein gets one entry after TCRdb re-called the 5' RACE reads with MiXCR. The sample consists of under 300,000 distinct CDR3 sequences, around 8% of them appearing once. The sequenced sample was PBMCs or a T cell subset sorted from them (not recorded which). The clonotype originates from a man between 18 and 35 years old who had mild COVID-19 (a few samples of this study predate the infection). Cell type and time point are not known. V usage is TRBV5-1 and J usage is TRBJ2-2; D possibly corresponds to TRBD1 (6 bases). CDR3 coding DNA: TGCGCCAGCGCCCCCAGGGGCGGGAACACCGGGGAGCTGTTTTTT. It codes for CASAPRGGNTGELFF.